This TCR beta chain emerged from a study of blood T cells in healthy people across ages. Together with a sample-barcoded 5' primer, a J-beta primer mix was included in a second PCR lasting about 6 to 12 cycles. TCRdb called the 5' RACE reads again in MiXCR, with one record for every CDR3 protein. The table has 650,000 to 1,000,000 distinct CDR3 sequences, approximately 35% seen once. CDR1 is DFQATT and CDR2 is SNEGSKA in the germline V gene (reference sequence). This CDR3 has 14 amino acids. The germline V and J ends were trimmed by 1 base and 5 bases, with 12 bases remaining between them. This rearrangement joins TRBV20-1 to TRBJ2-1; a weak D match, TRBD2 (5 bases). Specimen: blood. The origin of this receptor is a man aged 18-30 years in good health. CDR3 DNA: TGCAGTGCTAGAGGGGCAGCGGACCACAATGAGCAGTTCTTC. It specifies CSARGAADHNEQFF.